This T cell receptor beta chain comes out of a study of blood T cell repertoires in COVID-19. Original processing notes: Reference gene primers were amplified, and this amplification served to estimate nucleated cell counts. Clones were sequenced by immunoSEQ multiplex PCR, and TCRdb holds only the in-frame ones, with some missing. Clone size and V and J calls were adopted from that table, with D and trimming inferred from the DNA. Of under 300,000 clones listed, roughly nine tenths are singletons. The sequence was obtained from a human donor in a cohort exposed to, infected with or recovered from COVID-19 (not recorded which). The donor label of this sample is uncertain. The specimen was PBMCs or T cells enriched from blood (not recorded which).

This CDR3 is CASSVRGSYEQYF. The CDR3 nucleotides read TGTGCCAGCAGCGTCCGCGGTTCCTACGAGCAGTACTTC. The gene calls are TRBV5-4 and TRBJ2-7; D uncertain. There are 13 residues in the CDR3. The germline gives CDR1 SGHNT, CDR2 YYREEE (reference sequence). V was trimmed by 4 bases and J by 1 base, leaving 9 bases between them. The full variable domain, with the rest looked up from reference TRBV5-4 and TRBJ2-7, is ETGVTQSPTHLIKTRGQQVTLRCSSQSGHNTVSWYQQALGQGPQFIFQYYREEENGRGNFPPRFSGLQFPNYSSELNVNALELDDSALYLCASSVRGSYEQYFGPGTRLTVT.